This T cell receptor beta chain was recorded in a study of control samples from healthy donors and cancer patients. Profiled with immunoSEQ multiplex PCR; TCRdb holds only in-frame clones, not every one. The data hold 130,000 or so clones, with 88% observed a single time. Germline CDR1 reads MNHEY; CDR2 reads SVGAGI. This CDR3 has 14 amino acids. V gave up 7 bases and J gave up 1 base, with 12 bases separating them. The sequence came from a man aged 50 or older in good health. The source material was blood. V is TRBV6-5 and J is TRBJ2-3; perhaps TRBD2 as D (6 bases). CDR3 amino acids: CASTSGLGTDTQYF. For the CDR3, the DNA is TGTGCCAGCACCTCGGGACTTGGCACAGATACGCAGTATTTT.